This T cell receptor (beta chain) is from a study of T cell responses to AZD1222 COVID-19 vaccine. Clones were read by immunoSEQ multiplex PCR, and TCRdb kept only the in-frame ones, dropping some. The sample has tens of thousands of clones, around 88% seen once. The CDR3 contains 14 residues. Looked up from germline, CDR1 is MNHNY and CDR2 is SVGAGI (reference sequence). Trimming removed 6 bases at V and 3 bases at J, with 12 bases between. Study results and limitations: Variant regions that are unmutated are reportedly the target of nearly half of spike-specific TCRs. Repertoires were obtained only post-peak T cell response.

Regarding this clone: Its specificity is not known.

The material sequenced was peripheral blood, taken 28 days after the second AZD1222 dose. The chain is built from TRBV6-6 and TRBJ2-1, with D perhaps matching TRBD1 (6 bases). The TCR sequence derives from an adult who received the AZD1222 COVID-19 vaccine. The CDR3 here is CASRDSGNYNEQFF. DNA of the CDR3: TGTGCCAGCAGGGACAGCGGCAACTACAATGAGCAGTTCTTC.